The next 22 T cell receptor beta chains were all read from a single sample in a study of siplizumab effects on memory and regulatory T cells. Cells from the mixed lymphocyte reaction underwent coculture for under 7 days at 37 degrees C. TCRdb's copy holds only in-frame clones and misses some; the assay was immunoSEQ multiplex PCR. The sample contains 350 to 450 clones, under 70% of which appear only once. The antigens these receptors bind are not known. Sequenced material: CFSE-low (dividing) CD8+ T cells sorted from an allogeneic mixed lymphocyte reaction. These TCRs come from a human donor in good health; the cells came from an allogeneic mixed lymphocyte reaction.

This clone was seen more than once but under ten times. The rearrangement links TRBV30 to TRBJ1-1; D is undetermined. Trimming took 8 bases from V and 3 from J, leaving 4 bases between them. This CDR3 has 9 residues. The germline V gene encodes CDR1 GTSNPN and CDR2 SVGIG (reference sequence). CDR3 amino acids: CAGDTEAFF. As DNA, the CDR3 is TGTGCCGGGGACACTGAAGCTTTCTTT.

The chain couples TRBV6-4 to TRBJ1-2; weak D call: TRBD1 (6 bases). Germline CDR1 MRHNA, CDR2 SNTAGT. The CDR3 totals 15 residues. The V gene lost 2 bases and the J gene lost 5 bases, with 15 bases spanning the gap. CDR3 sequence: CASSDPQQGIYGYTF. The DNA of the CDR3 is TGTGCCAGCAGTGACCCCCAACAGGGAATTTATGGCTACACCTTC.

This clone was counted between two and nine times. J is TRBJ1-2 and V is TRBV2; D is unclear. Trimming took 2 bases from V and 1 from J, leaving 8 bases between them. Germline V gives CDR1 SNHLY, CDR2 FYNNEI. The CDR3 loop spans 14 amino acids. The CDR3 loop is CASSESGDNYGYTF. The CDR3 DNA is TGTGCCAGCAGTGAATCCGGCGATAACTATGGCTACACCTTC.

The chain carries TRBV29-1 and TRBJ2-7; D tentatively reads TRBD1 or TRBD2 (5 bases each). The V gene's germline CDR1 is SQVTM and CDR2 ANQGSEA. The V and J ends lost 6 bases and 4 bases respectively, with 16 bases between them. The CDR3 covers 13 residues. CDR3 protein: CSVTGRDVYEQYF. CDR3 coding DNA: TGCAGCGTGACGGGCAGGGACGTTTACGAGCAGTACTTC.

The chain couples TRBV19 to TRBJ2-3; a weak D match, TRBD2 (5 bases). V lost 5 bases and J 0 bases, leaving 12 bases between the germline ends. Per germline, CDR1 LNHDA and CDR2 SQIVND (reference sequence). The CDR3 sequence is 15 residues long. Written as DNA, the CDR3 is TGTGCCAGTAGTCCCCTAGCAGTGAGCACAGATACGCAGTATTTT. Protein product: CASSPLAVSTDTQYF.

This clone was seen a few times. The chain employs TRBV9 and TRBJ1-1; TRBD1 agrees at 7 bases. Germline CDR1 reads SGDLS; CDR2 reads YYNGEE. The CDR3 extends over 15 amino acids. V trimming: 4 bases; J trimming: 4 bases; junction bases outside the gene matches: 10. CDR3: CASSSYGQVGTEAFF. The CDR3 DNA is TGTGCCAGCAGCAGTTACGGACAGGTGGGCACTGAAGCTTTCTTT.

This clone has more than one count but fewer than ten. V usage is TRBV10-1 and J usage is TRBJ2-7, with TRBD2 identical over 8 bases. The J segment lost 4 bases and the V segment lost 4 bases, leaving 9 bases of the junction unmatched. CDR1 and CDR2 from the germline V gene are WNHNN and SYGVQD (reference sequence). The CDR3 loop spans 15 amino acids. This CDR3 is CASSGQAGVLYEQYF. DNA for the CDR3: TGCGCCAGCAGTGGGCAAGCGGGGGTATTGTACGAGCAGTACTTC.

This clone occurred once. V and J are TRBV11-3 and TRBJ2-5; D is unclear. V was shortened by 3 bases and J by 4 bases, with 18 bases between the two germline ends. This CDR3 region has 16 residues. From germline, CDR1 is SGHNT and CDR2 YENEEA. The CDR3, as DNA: TGTGCCAGCAGCTTTGTGAAAACCACCTGGGCAGAGACCCAGTACTTC. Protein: CASSFVKTTWAETQYF.

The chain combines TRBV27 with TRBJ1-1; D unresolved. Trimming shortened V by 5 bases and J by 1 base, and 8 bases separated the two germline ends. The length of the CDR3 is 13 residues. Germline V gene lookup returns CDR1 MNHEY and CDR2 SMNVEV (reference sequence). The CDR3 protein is CASSPFENTEAFF. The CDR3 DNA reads TGTGCCAGCAGTCCCTTTGAGAACACTGAAGCTTTCTTT.

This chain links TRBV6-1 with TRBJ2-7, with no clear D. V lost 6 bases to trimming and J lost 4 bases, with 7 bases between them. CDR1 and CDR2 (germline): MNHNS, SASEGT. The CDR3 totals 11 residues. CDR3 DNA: TGTGCCAGCAGCCGACGGTACGAGCAGTACTTC. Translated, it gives CASSRRYEQYF.

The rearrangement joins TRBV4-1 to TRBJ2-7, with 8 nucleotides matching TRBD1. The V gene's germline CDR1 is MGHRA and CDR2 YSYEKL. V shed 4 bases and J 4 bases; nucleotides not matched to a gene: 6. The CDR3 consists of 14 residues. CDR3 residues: CASSPGQGEYEQYF. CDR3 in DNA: TGCGCCAGCAGCCCCGGACAGGGAGAGTACGAGCAGTACTTC.

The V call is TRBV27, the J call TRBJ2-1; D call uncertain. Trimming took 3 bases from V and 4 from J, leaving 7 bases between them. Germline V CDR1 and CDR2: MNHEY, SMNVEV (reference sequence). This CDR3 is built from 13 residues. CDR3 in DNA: TGTGCCAGCAGTTTGGCGGTTTACAATGAGCAGTTCTTC. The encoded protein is CASSLAVYNEQFF.

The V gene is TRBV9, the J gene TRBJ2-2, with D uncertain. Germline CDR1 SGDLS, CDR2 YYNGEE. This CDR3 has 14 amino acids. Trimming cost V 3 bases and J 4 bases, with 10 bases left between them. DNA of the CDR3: TGTGCCAGCAGCGCCCCCAGTTCCACCGGGGAGCTGTTTTTT. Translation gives CASSAPSSTGELFF. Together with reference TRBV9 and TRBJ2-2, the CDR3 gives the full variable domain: DSGVTQTPKHLITATGQRVTLRCSPRSGDLSVYWYQQSLDQGLQFLIQYYNGEERAKGNILERFSAQQFPDLHSELNLSSLELGDSALYFCASSAPSSTGELFFGEGSRLTVL.

CDR3 nucleotide sequence: TGTGCCAGCAGCGTAGGGAGGGGTACTGGAAACACCATATATTTT. Translated, it gives CASSVGRGTGNTIYF. The chain recombines TRBV9 with TRBJ1-3; D might be TRBD1 (5 bases). The CDR3 has 15 amino acids. Germline V gene lookup returns CDR1 SGDLS and CDR2 YYNGEE. Trimming shortened V by 0 bases and J by 2 bases, and 9 bases separated the two germline ends.

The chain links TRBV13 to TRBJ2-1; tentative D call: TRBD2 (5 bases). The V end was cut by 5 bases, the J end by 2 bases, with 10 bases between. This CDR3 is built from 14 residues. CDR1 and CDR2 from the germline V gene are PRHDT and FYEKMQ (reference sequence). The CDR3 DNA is TGTGCCAGCAGCCTCACCGGGGCCTACAATGAGCAGTTCTTC. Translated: CASSLTGAYNEQFF. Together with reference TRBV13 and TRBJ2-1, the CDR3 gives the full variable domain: AAGVIQSPRHLIKEKRETATLKCYPIPRHDTVYWYQQGPGQDPQFLISFYEKMQSDKGSIPDRFSAQQFSDYHSELNMSSLELGDSALYFCASSLTGAYNEQFFGPGTRLTVL.

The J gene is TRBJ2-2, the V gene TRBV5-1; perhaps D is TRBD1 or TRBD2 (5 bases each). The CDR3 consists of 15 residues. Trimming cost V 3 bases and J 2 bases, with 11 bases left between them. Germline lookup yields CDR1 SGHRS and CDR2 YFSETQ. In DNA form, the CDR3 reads TGCGCCAGCAGCTACGGGACCGATAACACCGGGGAGCTGTTTTTT. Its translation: CASSYGTDNTGELFF.

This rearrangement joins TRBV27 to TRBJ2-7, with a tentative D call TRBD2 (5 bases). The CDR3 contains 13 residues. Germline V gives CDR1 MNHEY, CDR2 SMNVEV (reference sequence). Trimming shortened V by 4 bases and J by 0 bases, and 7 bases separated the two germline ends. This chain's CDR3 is CASSWEPSYEQYF. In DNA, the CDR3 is TGTGCCAGCAGTTGGGAGCCCTCCTACGAGCAGTACTTC.

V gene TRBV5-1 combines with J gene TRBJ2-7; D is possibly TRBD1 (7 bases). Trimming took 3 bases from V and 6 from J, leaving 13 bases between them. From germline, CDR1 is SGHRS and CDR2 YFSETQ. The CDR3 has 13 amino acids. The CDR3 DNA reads TGCGCCAGCAGCTGGGGGGCAGGGGGCGAGCAGTACTTC. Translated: CASSWGAGGEQYF. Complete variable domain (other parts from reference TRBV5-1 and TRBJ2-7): KAGVTQTPRYLIKTRGQQVTLSCSPISGHRSVSWYQQTPGQGLQFLFEYFSETQRNKGNFPGRFSGRQFSNSRSEMNVSTLELGDSALYLCASSWGAGGEQYFGPGTRLTVT.

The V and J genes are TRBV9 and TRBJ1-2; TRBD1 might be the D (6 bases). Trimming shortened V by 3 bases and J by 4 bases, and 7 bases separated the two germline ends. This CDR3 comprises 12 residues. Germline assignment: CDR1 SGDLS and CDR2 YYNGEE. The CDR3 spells CASSGQVYGYTF. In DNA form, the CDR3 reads TGTGCCAGCAGCGGACAGGTCTATGGCTACACCTTC.

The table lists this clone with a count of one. CDR3 loop: CASSAGHGQFF. The CDR3 region has the DNA TGTGCCAGCAGCGCTGGACACGGGCAGTTCTTC. This chain uses TRBV9 with TRBJ2-1; a weak D match, TRBD1 (5 bases). Per the germline V gene, CDR1 is SGDLS and CDR2 is YYNGEE. CDR3 size: 11 residues. Trimming shortened V by 3 bases and J by 12 bases, and 10 bases separated the two germline ends.

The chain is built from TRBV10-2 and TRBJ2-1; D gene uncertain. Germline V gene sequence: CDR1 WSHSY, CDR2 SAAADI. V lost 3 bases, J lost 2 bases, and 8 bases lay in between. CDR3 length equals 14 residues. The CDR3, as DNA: TGCGCCAGCAGTGATAACGCCGCCTACAATGAGCAGTTCTTC. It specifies CASSDNAAYNEQFF.

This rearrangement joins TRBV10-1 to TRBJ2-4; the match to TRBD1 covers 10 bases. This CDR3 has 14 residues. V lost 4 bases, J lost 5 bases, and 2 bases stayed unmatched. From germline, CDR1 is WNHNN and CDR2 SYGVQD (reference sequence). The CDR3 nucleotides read TGCGCCAGCAGTGTAGGGACAGGGGAAAACATTCAGTACTTC. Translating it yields CASSVGTGENIQYF.